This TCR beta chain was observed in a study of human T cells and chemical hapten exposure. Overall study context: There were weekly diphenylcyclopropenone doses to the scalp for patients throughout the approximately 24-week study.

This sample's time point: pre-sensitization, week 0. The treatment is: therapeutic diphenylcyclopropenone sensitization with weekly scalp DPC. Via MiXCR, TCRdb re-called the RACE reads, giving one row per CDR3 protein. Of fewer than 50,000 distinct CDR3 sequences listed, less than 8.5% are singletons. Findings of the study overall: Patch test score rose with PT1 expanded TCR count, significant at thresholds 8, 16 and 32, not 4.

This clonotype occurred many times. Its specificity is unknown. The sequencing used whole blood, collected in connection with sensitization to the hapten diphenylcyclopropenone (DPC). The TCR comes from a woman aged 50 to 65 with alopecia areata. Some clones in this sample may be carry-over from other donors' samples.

CDR3 sequence (DNA): TGCAGCGTTTCCGGACAGGGTATGGGTCAGCCCCAGCATTTT. This codes for CSVSGQGMGQPQHF. The chain joins TRBV29-1 to TRBJ1-5, with TRBD1 matching over 8 bases. Trimming cost V 5 bases and J 6 bases; bases outside gene matches: 9. CDR1 SQVTM and CDR2 ANQGSEA come from the germline V gene. This CDR3 region has 14 residues.